Below are 7 T cell receptor beta chains sequenced from a single sample in a study of cytomegalovirus exposure and HLA in healthy donors. Primers: 60 Vbeta forward and 13 Jbeta reverse. Assay used: immunoSEQ multiplex PCR; TCRdb lists only in-frame clones, some missing. The sample holds 130,000 or so clones, roughly four fifths seen once. Sequenced input: PBMCs. These receptors were obtained from a middle-aged man in good health and CMV-seronegative.

The chain is built from TRBV11-2 and TRBJ1-1; maybe TRBD1 (5 bases). Trimming shortened V by 3 bases and J by 10 bases, and 15 bases separated the two germline ends. The CDR3 is 13 residues long. CDR1 and CDR2 from the germline V gene are SGHAT and FQNNGV. The CDR3 here is CASSFPLGQAAFF. DNA for the CDR3: TGTGCCAGCAGCTTCCCATTGGGGCAAGCAGCTTTCTTT.

The chain joins TRBV19 to TRBJ2-1; 7 positions match TRBD1. Germline CDR1 is LNHDA and CDR2 is SQIVND (reference sequence). With 7 bases clipped from V and 1 base from J, the junction kept 4 bases outside the gene matches. This CDR3 is 14 amino acids long. The CDR3 sequence is CASKRTGSYNEQFF. CDR3 sequence (DNA): TGTGCCAGTAAAAGGACAGGTTCCTACAATGAGCAGTTCTTC. Filled out from reference TRBV19 and TRBJ2-1, the complete variable domain reads DGGITQSPKYLFRKEGQNVTLSCEQNLNHDAMYWYRQDPGQGLRLIYYSQIVNDFQKGDIAEGYSVSREKKESFPLTVTSAQKNPTAFYLCASKRTGSYNEQFFGPGTRLTVL.

V gene TRBV30 combines with J gene TRBJ2-3; D is unresolved. V was shortened by 4 bases and J by 5 bases, with 13 bases between the two germline ends. The CDR3 totals 13 residues. Germline V CDR1 and CDR2: GTSNPN, SVGIG (reference sequence). As DNA, the CDR3 is TGTGCCTGGACAAAACGAGAGCGAGATACGCAGTATTTT. Its translation is CAWTKRERDTQYF.

This clone was seen once. V is TRBV5-6 and J is TRBJ1-5; no clear D gene. The CDR3 sequence is 14 residues long. The germline CDR1 and CDR2 sequences are SGHDT and YYEEEE. Trimming removed 4 bases at V and 7 bases at J, with 15 bases between. The CDR3 nucleotides are TGTGCCAGCAGCCCCGCCGGAGGAGGACAGCCCCAGCATTTT. This encodes CASSPAGGGQPQHF.

This chain connects TRBV28 to TRBJ1-2, with D hard to call. CDR1 MDHEN and CDR2 SYDVKM come from the germline V gene. The CDR3 has 15 residues. The V gene lost 7 bases and the J gene lost 8 bases, with 23 bases spanning the gap. Here the CDR3 reads CASTLPEGTPGGYTF. The DNA for the CDR3 is TGTGCCAGCACCCTTCCCGAGGGCACCCCGGGGGGCTACACCTTC.

The gene calls are TRBV19 and TRBJ2-4, with 9 positions matching TRBD1. Per germline, CDR1 LNHDA and CDR2 SQIVND (reference sequence). The CDR3 extends over 16 amino acids. J lost 7 bases, V lost 2 bases, and 9 bases had no gene match. CDR3 bases: TGTGCCAGTAGTATACGGGCCAACAGGGGGCCGAACATTCAGTACTTC. It yields the protein CASSIRANRGPNIQYF.

This chain joins TRBV19 and TRBJ1-5, with TRBD1 as a possible D gene (6 bases). Looked up from germline, CDR1 is LNHDA and CDR2 is SQIVND (reference sequence). The V end was cut by 7 bases, the J end by 5 bases, with 18 bases between. The CDR3 runs 15 residues. As DNA, the CDR3 is TGTGCCAGTATCCAGGGGCCCAAGGTTGATCAGCCCCAGCATTTT. Amino acid sequence: CASIQGPKVDQPQHF.